Presented here are 21 T cell receptor beta chains from one specimen sequenced in a study of CD8+CD57+ T cells in acquired aplastic anemia. The use of genomic DNA as template underpinned the TCR beta VDJ and CDR3 profiling. MiXCR, run by TCRdb on the reads, gives a single entry per CDR3 protein. The data contain more than 250,000 distinct CDR3 sequences, 56% of them singletons. The sequenced sample was sorted CD4+, CD8+, or CD8+CD57+ T cells (not recorded which) from PBMCs. These receptors were obtained from a human donor with severe aplastic anemia or a healthy control (not recorded which).

This clonotype came up a few times. One end of the junction is discordant with germline, which a read error may explain. The CDR3 region is CASSLLGLEELF. The DNA of the CDR3 is TGTGCCAGCAGTCTTCTGGGCCTAGAGGAACTCTTC. This chain connects TRBV2 to TRBJ2-1; D remains ambiguous. The CDR3 runs 12 residues. Germline lookup yields CDR1 SNHLY and CDR2 FYNNEI.

The V call is TRBV9, the J call TRBJ2-7; 11 nucleotides line up with TRBD1. The junction had 2 bases not matched to a gene; V was cut back by 0 bases and J by 0 bases. Germline values: CDR1 SGDLS, CDR2 YYNGEE. This CDR3 contains 16 residues. The CDR3: CASSVGTGGGSYEQYF. CDR3 nucleotide sequence: TGTGCCAGCAGCGTAGGGACAGGGGGCGGCTCCTACGAGCAGTACTTC. Full variable domain (missing parts from reference TRBV9 and TRBJ2-7): DSGVTQTPKHLITATGQRVTLRCSPRSGDLSVYWYQQSLDQGLQFLIQYYNGEERAKGNILERFSAQQFPDLHSELNLSSLELGDSALYFCASSVGTGGGSYEQYFGPGTRLTVT.

Here the CDR3 DNA reads TGTGCCACCCGAGGGGTCAATGAGCAGTTCTTC. It specifies CATRGVNEQFF. This chain links TRBV24-1 with TRBJ2-1; perhaps D is TRBD1 or TRBD2 (5 bases each). This CDR3 contains 11 residues. Germline V gene data show CDR1 as KGHDR and CDR2 as SFDVKD. The V and J ends lost 9 bases and 6 bases respectively, with 8 bases between them.

V and J are TRBV6-5 and TRBJ1-6; a weak D match, TRBD1 (5 bases). This CDR3 has 12 residues. Germline CDR1 is MNHEY and CDR2 is SVGAGI. Trimming removed 6 bases from V and 12 bases from J, with 12 bases in between. This CDR3 reads CASSPGGLPLHF. The DNA of the CDR3 is TGTGCCAGCAGCCCGGGGGGTTTACCCCTCCACTTT.

The J gene is TRBJ2-1, the V gene TRBV29-1, with D possibly TRBD2 on 7 matching bases. The V and J ends lost 4 bases and 3 bases respectively, with 22 bases between them. CDR3 length equals 17 residues. CDR1 is SQVTM and CDR2 is ANQGSEA in the germline V gene. CDR3 amino acids: CSVGGKVGGADYNEQFF. In DNA, the CDR3 is TGCAGCGTTGGAGGCAAAGTGGGGGGGGCGGACTACAATGAGCAGTTCTTC.

Many counts were recorded for this clonotype. The chain employs TRBV27 and TRBJ2-7; D is ambiguous. V was cut by 7 bases and J by 3 bases, with 16 bases left in between. Germline CDR1 reads MNHEY; CDR2 reads SMNVEV (reference sequence). The CDR3 loop spans 14 amino acids. The CDR3 bases are TGTGCCAGCAAAGGACGAAGGCTGGGCTACGAGCAGTACTTC. This translates into CASKGRRLGYEQYF.

The rearrangement joins TRBV20-1 to TRBJ2-1, with TRBD1 matching 8 bases. V dropped 3 bases and J dropped 2; count of bases not matched to a gene: 3. Germline CDR1 and CDR2: DFQATT and SNEGSKA (reference sequence). This CDR3 has 14 residues. CDR3: CSARDRVAYNEQFF. CDR3 sequence (DNA): TGCAGTGCTAGGGACAGGGTGGCCTACAATGAGCAGTTCTTC.

The chain carries TRBV7-9 and TRBJ1-6; D perhaps matches TRBD1 (5 bases). With 5 bases removed from V and 10 bases from J, the gap between germline ends came to 18 bases. Germline V lookup: CDR1 SEHNR, CDR2 FQNEAQ (reference sequence). CDR3 length: 15 amino acids. The CDR3 nucleotides read TGTGCCAGCAGCCCACTCCGGGACGGGGAATCACCCCTCCACTTT. Protein: CASSPLRDGESPLHF. Combining the CDR3 with reference TRBV7-9 and TRBJ1-6 gives the whole variable domain DTGVSQNPRHKITKRGQNVTFRCDPISEHNRLYWYRQTLGQGPEFLTYFQNEAQLEKSRLLSDRFSAERPKGSFSTLEIQRTEQGDSAMYLCASSPLRDGESPLHFGNGTRLTVT.

The J gene is TRBJ1-6, the V gene TRBV6-4; D remains ambiguous. Germline V CDR1 and CDR2: MRHNA, SNTAGT. This CDR3 is built from 12 residues. Trimming left V 0 bases short and J 9 bases short, with 3 bases between. CDR3 sequence: CASSDSGSPLHF. The DNA for the CDR3 is TGTGCCAGCAGTGACTCGGGTTCACCCCTCCACTTT.

This clonotype came up a few times. The chain recombines TRBV24-1 with TRBJ2-7; the D gene could be TRBD1 or TRBD2 (5 bases each). CDR3 length: 13 amino acids. Germline CDR1 and CDR2: KGHDR and SFDVKD. Trimming shortened V by 4 bases and J by 3 bases, and 9 bases separated the two germline ends. CDR3 in DNA: TGTGCCACCAGTGACCGGGGCATCTACGAGCAGTACTTC. Protein: CATSDRGIYEQYF.

This clonotype has a count of ten or more. The chain carries TRBV11-2 and TRBJ2-7; D is uncertain. CDR3 length: 15 residues. Germline V gene data show CDR1 as SGHAT and CDR2 as FQNNGV. The germline V and J ends were trimmed by 3 bases and 2 bases, with 14 bases remaining between them. CDR3 nucleotide sequence: TGTGCCAGCAGCTTCTACCGGAACCTTCCCTACGAGCAGTACTTC. It is translated as CASSFYRNLPYEQYF. Variable domain in full (rest from reference TRBV11-2 and TRBJ2-7): EAGVAQSPRYKIIEKRQSVAFWCNPISGHATLYWYQQILGQGPKLLIQFQNNGVVDDSQLPKDRFSAERLKGVDSTLKIQPAKLEDSAVYLCASSFYRNLPYEQYFGPGTRLTVT.

This clonotype was seen repeatedly, ten times or more. V and J are TRBV7-9 and TRBJ1-3; TRBD1 is a possible D gene (6 bases). V gave up 5 bases and J gave up 4 bases, with 15 bases separating them. Per germline, CDR1 SEHNR and CDR2 FQNEAQ (reference sequence). This CDR3 contains 15 residues. CDR3 DNA sequence: TGTGCCAGCAGCGCGTCAGGGGTTCACGGAAACACCATATATTTT. Translated, it gives CASSASGVHGNTIYF. Variable domain in full (rest from reference TRBV7-9 and TRBJ1-3): DTGVSQNPRHKITKRGQNVTFRCDPISEHNRLYWYRQTLGQGPEFLTYFQNEAQLEKSRLLSDRFSAERPKGSFSTLEIQRTEQGDSAMYLCASSASGVHGNTIYFGEGSWLTVV.

The rearrangement links TRBV24-1 to TRBJ2-3, with 9 nucleotides matching TRBD2. Trimming cost V 7 bases and J 4 bases; bases outside gene matches: 5. The CDR3 is 14 residues long. Germline CDR1 is KGHDR and CDR2 is SFDVKD. The CDR3 coding sequence is TGTGCCACCAGAAATAGCGGGAGCTCAGATACGCAGTATTTT. Residues: CATRNSGSSDTQYF.

This rearrangement joins TRBV5-1 to TRBJ2-1, with 14 bases fitting TRBD2. With 2 bases clipped from V and 10 bases from J, the junction kept 5 bases outside the gene matches. Germline values: CDR1 SGHRS, CDR2 YFSETQ. This CDR3 has 15 amino acids. The CDR3: CASSFGLAGGGEQFF. The CDR3 DNA reads as TGCGCCAGCAGCTTCGGACTAGCGGGAGGCGGCGAGCAGTTCTTC. The whole variable domain, filled in from reference TRBV5-1 and TRBJ2-1, reads KAGVTQTPRYLIKTRGQQVTLSCSPISGHRSVSWYQQTPGQGLQFLFEYFSETQRNKGNFPGRFSGRQFSNSRSEMNVSTLELGDSALYLCASSFGLAGGGEQFFGPGTRLTVL.

This clonotype has just one count. J is TRBJ2-1 and V is TRBV29-1; D may be TRBD1 (6 bases). Trimming pared 4 bases from V and 6 bases from J, leaving 19 bases between. This CDR3 is built from 15 residues. Germline V gene lookup returns CDR1 SQVTM and CDR2 ANQGSEA. CDR3 bases: TGCAGCGTTGGTTCGGACAGACTTACGGGCAATGAGCAGTTCTTC. It codes for CSVGSDRLTGNEQFF.

The chain couples TRBV7-6 to TRBJ1-4, with 9 nucleotides matching TRBD1. Trimming took 1 base from V and 5 from J; bases not matched to a gene: 5. CDR1 is SGHVS and CDR2 is FNYEAQ in the germline V gene. CDR3 length: 16 amino acids. The CDR3 bases are TGTGCCAGCAGCTTAGGGGGACAGGGCTCAAATGAAAAACTGTTTTTT. It codes for CASSLGGQGSNEKLFF. Based on the CDR3 plus reference TRBV7-6 and TRBJ1-4, the full variable domain is GAGVSQSPRYKVTKRGQDVALRCDPISGHVSLYWYRQALGQGPEFLTYFNYEAQQDKSGLPNDRFSAERPEGSISTLTIQRTEQRDSAMYRCASSLGGQGSNEKLFFGSGTQLSVL.

This clonotype was counted ten times or more. J is TRBJ2-2 and V is TRBV9; D not resolved. V was trimmed by 0 bases and J by 0 bases, leaving 6 bases between them. CDR1 is SGDLS, CDR2 YYNGEE, per germline. This CDR3 is 15 amino acids long. The CDR3 protein is CASSVAIANTGELFF. CDR3 sequence (DNA): TGTGCCAGCAGCGTAGCTATCGCGAACACCGGGGAGCTGTTTTTT.

The rearrangement links TRBV6-6 to TRBJ1-1; 8 bases are a match to TRBD1. Germline values: CDR1 MNHNY, CDR2 SVGAGI (reference sequence). J gave up 5 bases and V 2 bases, and 10 bases lay outside the gene matches. This CDR3 region has 16 residues. The CDR3 is CASSYPKGQGGTEAFF. As DNA, the CDR3 is TGTGCCAGCAGTTACCCAAAAGGACAGGGAGGGACTGAAGCTTTCTTT.

Comment on this clonotype: One end of the junction varies from germline; a read error may be responsible. The V gene is TRBV15, the J gene TRBJ1-5, with a weak D call TRBD1 (6 bases). Per the germline V gene, CDR1 is LNHNV and CDR2 is YYDKDF (reference sequence). This CDR3 is 17 amino acids long. The CDR3 DNA follows: TGTGCCACCAGCAGGCCTAGAACAGGGTATAGCAGTCAGCCCCAGCATTTT. It is translated as CATSRPRTGYSSQPQHF. Based on the CDR3 plus reference TRBV15 and TRBJ1-5, the full variable domain is DAMVIQNPRYQVTQFGKPVTLSCSQTLNHNVMYWYQQKSSQAPKLLFHYYDKDFNNEADTPDNFQSRRPNTSFCFLDIRSPGLGDTAMYLCATSRPRTGYSSQPQHFGDGTRLSIL.

For this clonotype: An end of the junction differs from the germline gene, which may be a read error. The chain employs TRBV7-9 and TRBJ1-1; unclear D gene. This CDR3 spans 10 amino acids. Germline V gene data show CDR1 as SEHNR and CDR2 as FQNEAQ (reference sequence). The CDR3 is CASVGPEAFF. Written as DNA, the CDR3 is TGTGCCAGTGTCGGACCTGAGGCTTTCTTT.

This clonotype was counted a few times. One base away lies a much larger clone, so this may be a sequencing read error. This chain connects TRBV19 to TRBJ1-5, with 7 bases aligning to TRBD1. The CDR3 is 15 residues long. Germline V gene data show CDR1 as LNHDA and CDR2 as SQIVND (reference sequence). Here the CDR3 DNA reads TGTGCCAATAGTGGGGGGCAGGGGGACAATCAGCCCCAGCATTTT. Its translation: CANSGGQGDNQPQHF.